The next 20 T cell receptor beta chains were all read from a single sample in a study of shared clonotypes between healthy human individuals. Measured with immunoSEQ multiplex PCR; TCRdb has only the in-frame clones, and not every one. The sample lists 400,000 to 550,000 clones; roughly 85% were seen once. The sequencing input was PBMCs. The receptors here all came from a middle-aged woman in good health. Some clones in this sample may be carry-over from other donors' samples.

The chain combines TRBV28 with TRBJ1-2, with 7 bases lining up with TRBD1. This CDR3 has 14 amino acids. Germline CDR1 and CDR2: MDHEN and SYDVKM. V was clipped by 6 bases and J by 7 bases; unmatched bases: 11. The chain's CDR3 is CASRPPTGTVGYTF. CDR3 sequence (DNA): TGTGCCAGCAGGCCTCCGACAGGGACGGTTGGCTACACCTTC.

The V and J genes are TRBV2 and TRBJ1-2; D is unresolved. Germline V gene lookup returns CDR1 SNHLY and CDR2 FYNNEI. The CDR3 length is 12 residues. V was cut by 7 bases and J by 6 bases, with 12 bases left in between. CDR3 in amino acids: CASNIASDGYTF. The CDR3 DNA follows: TGTGCCAGCAATATCGCCTCCGATGGCTACACCTTC. Complete variable domain (other parts from reference TRBV2 and TRBJ1-2): EPEVTQTPSHQVTQMGQEVILRCVPISNHLYFYWYRQILGQKVEFLVSFYNNEISEKSEIFDDQFSVERPDGSNFTLKIRSTKLEDSAMYFCASNIASDGYTFGSGTRLTVV.

The chain has TRBV29-1 and TRBJ1-2; a weak D match, TRBD1 (5 bases). The germline CDR1 and CDR2 sequences are SQVTM and ANQGSEA. The CDR3 spans 12 residues. The ends were cut back, 4 bases at V and 4 bases at J, with 10 bases in the middle. The CDR3 is CSVVEGFYGYTF. The DNA for the CDR3 is TGCAGCGTTGTGGAGGGGTTCTATGGCTACACCTTC.

V is TRBV5-6 and J is TRBJ1-2; TRBD1 is a possible D gene (6 bases). The CDR3 is 15 amino acids. CDR1 SGHDT and CDR2 YYEEEE come from the germline V gene. V lost 4 bases and J lost 7, with 20 bases in between. The CDR3 is CASSPGAGSLSGYTF. In nucleotides, the CDR3 is TGTGCCAGCAGCCCGGGGGCAGGAAGCCTTTCTGGCTACACCTTC.

This clone has a handful of counts. One base separates it from a far larger clone, so it is likely a read error. The rearrangement joins TRBV6-5 to TRBJ2-7, with D perhaps being TRBD1 or TRBD2 (6 bases each). V was clipped by 6 bases and J by 5 bases, with 14 bases between them. This CDR3 contains 13 residues. From germline, CDR1 is MNHEY and CDR2 SVGAGI. DNA for the CDR3: TGTGCCAGCAGCCTTGTGGGGGGCCACGAGCAGTACTTC. This codes for CASSLVGGHEQYF.

The V gene is TRBV7-2, the J gene TRBJ1-3; 7 bases are shared with TRBD1. This CDR3 contains 16 residues. The V gene's germline CDR1 is SGHTA and CDR2 FQGNSA. Germline trimming cut 6 bases from V and 2 bases from J; bases unmatched to any gene: 10. The CDR3 sequence is CASSPAGGLTGNTIYF. CDR3 DNA sequence: TGTGCCAGCAGTCCCGCAGGGGGTCTTACTGGAAACACCATATATTTT.

The chain uses TRBV28 and TRBJ2-5, with D perhaps matching TRBD2 (6 bases). Germline V gene data show CDR1 as MDHEN and CDR2 as SYDVKM. This CDR3 has 14 residues. The V end lost 6 bases, the J end lost 5 bases, and 16 bases lay between the germline ends. Here the CDR3 reads CASRLSRGWETQYF. Here the CDR3 DNA reads TGTGCCAGCAGACTCAGCCGGGGGTGGGAGACCCAGTACTTC.

V is TRBV4-1 and J is TRBJ2-2, with a possible D match to TRBD1 (5 bases). CDR1 MGHRA and CDR2 YSYEKL come from the germline V gene. V was pared by 5 bases and J by 2 bases, with 30 bases between. This CDR3 region has 21 residues. This chain's CDR3 is CASSNIRVRTGHSSNTGELFF. Written as DNA, the CDR3 is TGCGCCAGCAGCAATATTAGGGTCCGAACAGGCCATAGCTCTAACACCGGGGAGCTGTTTTTT.

The gene calls are TRBV2 and TRBJ1-4; TRBD1 might be the D (5 bases). CDR1 is SNHLY, CDR2 FYNNEI, per germline. Trimming pared 5 bases from V and 7 bases from J, leaving 17 bases between. The CDR3 totals 15 residues. CDR3 in amino acids: CASSSQPRGGEKLFF. CDR3 nucleotides: TGTGCCAGCAGTTCCCAGCCAAGGGGCGGTGAAAAACTGTTTTTT.

The chain has TRBV7-8 and TRBJ2-2; maybe TRBD2 (5 bases). V gave up 5 bases and J gave up 2 bases, with 9 bases separating them. This CDR3 is 14 amino acids long. The germline CDR1 and CDR2 sequences are SGHVS and FQNEAQ. The CDR3 loop reads CASSRDRNTGELFF. The DNA of the CDR3 is TGTGCCAGCAGCCGGGATCGTAACACCGGGGAGCTGTTTTTT.

The chain recombines TRBV27 with TRBJ2-5; 8 nucleotides agree with TRBD1. The CDR3 is 16 residues long. V was pared by 6 bases and J by 0 bases, with 9 bases of the junction left unmatched. Germline V gene lookup returns CDR1 MNHEY and CDR2 SMNVEV (reference sequence). CDR3 coding DNA: TGTGCCAGCAGCGTCAGGACAGGGAGGAACCAAGAGACCCAGTACTTC. Translated, it gives CASSVRTGRNQETQYF.

Worth noting for this clone: A read error is the likely source, as a far larger clone sits one nucleotide away. Other DNA sequences in this sample translate to the same CDR3. This sequence joins TRBV10-3 and TRBJ2-3; 12 positions match TRBD2. Germline V lookup: CDR1 ENHRY, CDR2 SYGVKD. This CDR3 is built from 14 residues. The CDR3 nucleotides are TGCGCCATCGGGACTAGCGGGAGCACAGATACGCAGTATTTT. Translating gives CAIGTSGSTDTQYF.

The chain combines TRBV28 with TRBJ1-2; the D is unclear. The germline gives CDR1 MDHEN, CDR2 SYDVKM. CDR3 length: 11 residues. V lost 6 bases and J lost 2, with 4 bases in between. The CDR3 bases are TGTGCCAGCAGCATCAACTATGGCTACACCTTC. This translates into CASSINYGYTF.

This chain connects TRBV14 to TRBJ2-1; 7 positions agree with TRBD2. Germline V gene sequence: CDR1 SGHDN, CDR2 FVKESK. V lost 7 bases to trimming and J lost 3 bases; unmatched junction nucleotides: 3. The CDR3 runs 13 residues. CDR3 coding DNA: TGTGCCAGCAACCGGGACTACTACAATGAGCAGTTCTTC. Translated, it gives CASNRDYYNEQFF.

The chain couples TRBV30 to TRBJ2-5; 10 nucleotides match TRBD1. The DNA end is a closer match to TRBJ2-7, so the J assignment may be wrong. Germline lookup yields CDR1 GTSNPN and CDR2 SVGIG (reference sequence). CDR3 length: 13 residues. CDR3 sequence: CAWGTGASYEQYF. The CDR3 bases are TGTGCCTGGGGGACAGGGGCCTCCTACGAGCAGTACTTC.

The chain links TRBV20-1 to TRBJ1-2, with D unresolved. Germline V gene sequence: CDR1 DFQATT, CDR2 SNEGSKA (reference sequence). V was clipped by 7 bases and J by 8 bases, with 14 bases between them. This CDR3 region has 11 residues. The CDR3 is CSVGRTTGYTF. CDR3 DNA: TGCAGTGTCGGCCGCACCACGGGCTACACCTTC.

Regarding this clone: An end of the junction differs from the germline gene, which may be a read error. The chain uses TRBV4-2 and TRBJ1-4; D is undetermined. This CDR3 spans 16 amino acids. Per the germline V gene, CDR1 is LGHNA and CDR2 is YNFKEQ. The CDR3 spells CASSQVRSATNEKLFF. The DNA for the CDR3 is TGTGCCAGCAGTCAAGTGCGATCAGCAACTAATGAAAAACTGTTTTTT.

This chain links TRBV28 with TRBJ2-1; TRBD2 matches at 7 bases. This CDR3 comprises 13 residues. The V gene's germline CDR1 is MDHEN and CDR2 SYDVKM. J was trimmed by 6 bases and V by 6 bases; bases with no gene match: 5. CDR3 DNA: TGTGCCAGCAGGAGAGCGGGAAGCAATGAGCAGTTCTTC. Translation gives CASRRAGSNEQFF.

This clone was seen only a few times. The rearrangement uses TRBV2 and TRBJ1-1; D remains ambiguous. V dropped 9 bases and J dropped 0 bases, with 11 bases sitting between them. The germline gives CDR1 SNHLY, CDR2 FYNNEI. CDR3 length equals 13 residues. The CDR3 DNA reads as TGTGCCAGTCCCAGCCGAATGAACACTGAAGCTTTCTTT. Translated, it gives CASPSRMNTEAFF.

Ten or more counts support this clone. This rearrangement joins TRBV28 to TRBJ2-7; 7 bases are a match to TRBD2. This CDR3 comprises 15 residues. Unmatched junction bases numbered 12, after V lost 7 bases and J lost 3 bases. Per germline, CDR1 MDHEN and CDR2 SYDVKM. The CDR3 DNA follows: TGTGCCAGCACCACCACGGGGGGTTCCCTCTACGAGCAGTACTTC. It codes for CASTTTGGSLYEQYF.